One and the same sample provided the 15 T cell receptor beta chains below, sequenced in a study of post-analysis software for immune sequencing data. Findings and limits, study-wide: Patients used a handful of TRBV segments, including TRBV5-6, TRBV5-1 and TRBV20-1, more often than controls.

Presence of unique molecular identifiers characterized the TCR beta cDNA libraries. TCRdb re-derived calls from the PCR reads in MiXCR, one entry per CDR3 protein. This sample carries about 570,000 distinct CDR3 sequences, 30% to 40% of them seen once, and the ten largest clones take 4.5% to 7.5%. Their antigens are not known. The specimen was blood. The receptors here all came from a girl between 2 and 17 years old with multiple sclerosis.

The DNA of the CDR3 is TGCGCCAGCAGATCCGGGACCGCGAACACCGGGGAGCTGTTTTTT. Translated, it gives CASRSGTANTGELFF. The V call is TRBV5-1, the J call TRBJ2-2; D is tentatively TRBD1 or TRBD2 (5 bases each). The CDR3 loop spans 15 amino acids. CDR1 SGHRS and CDR2 YFSETQ come from the germline V gene. V was trimmed by 5 bases and J by 0 bases, leaving 11 bases between them. Together with reference TRBV5-1 and TRBJ2-2, the CDR3 gives the full variable domain: KAGVTQTPRYLIKTRGQQVTLSCSPISGHRSVSWYQQTPGQGLQFLFEYFSETQRNKGNFPGRFSGRQFSNSRSEMNVSTLELGDSALYLCASRSGTANTGELFFGEGSRLTVL.

The rearrangement links TRBV12-3 or TRBV12-4 to TRBJ2-5; 12 bases agree with TRBD1. The V segment lost 5 bases and the J segment 1 base; nucleotides outside the gene matches: 11. The CDR3 has 18 amino acids. The CDR3 is CASSIGTGGLSTQETQYF. In DNA, the CDR3 is TGTGCCAGCAGTATCGGGACAGGGGGCCTGTCCACCCAAGAGACCCAGTACTTC.

This clonotype was counted between two and nine times. This rearrangement joins TRBV20-1 to TRBJ2-5, with 7 bases fitting TRBD1. Gene TRBJ2-7 matches the end of the DNA better, so the J call may be wrong. The CDR3 contains 15 residues. CDR1 is DFQATT and CDR2 is SNEGSKA in the germline V gene (reference sequence). DNA for the CDR3: TGCAGTGCTCCAACACCTGCTACAGGGGCCTACGAGCAGTACTTC. It encodes CSAPTPATGAYEQYF.

J is TRBJ1-4 and V is TRBV7-2; tentative D call: TRBD1 (6 bases). The germline CDR1 and CDR2 sequences are SGHTA and FQGNSA. The CDR3 runs to 15 residues. Trimming cost V 2 bases and J 3 bases, with 10 bases left between them. CDR3 in amino acids: CASSLLDSPNEKLFF. CDR3 bases: TGTGCCAGCAGCTTATTGGACAGCCCTAATGAAAAACTGTTTTTT.

The chain carries TRBV10-3 and TRBJ2-5; tentatively, D is TRBD1 (5 bases). Germline lookup yields CDR1 ENHRY and CDR2 SYGVKD. Deletions cut 5 bases from V and 4 bases from J, with 11 bases between. This CDR3 spans 13 amino acids. In nucleotides, the CDR3 is TGTGCCATCAGTATCCAGGGTGGAGAGACCCAGTACTTC. Protein sequence: CAISIQGGETQYF.

This clonotype was observed a few times. The rearrangement uses TRBV3-1 and TRBJ2-3; the D gene is possibly TRBD1 (6 bases). The V end lost 0 bases, the J end lost 1 base, and 14 bases lay between the germline ends. The CDR3 has 17 amino acids. Germline V gene lookup returns CDR1 LGHDT and CDR2 YNNKEL (reference sequence). The CDR3 reads CASSQEGGGPRTDTQYF. CDR3 sequence (DNA): TGTGCCAGCAGCCAAGAGGGTGGGGGCCCACGCACAGATACGCAGTATTTT.

CDR3 sequence: CSVETGYEQYF. In DNA form, the CDR3 reads TGCAGCGTCGAGACAGGCTACGAGCAGTACTTC. The rearrangement links TRBV29-1 to TRBJ2-7; D is possibly TRBD1 (6 bases). Germline V lookup: CDR1 SQVTM, CDR2 ANQGSEA. This CDR3 comprises 11 residues. V lost 6 bases and J 3 bases, leaving 9 bases between the germline ends.

This clonotype appeared a few times. This chain uses TRBV7-9 with TRBJ2-5; a weak D match, TRBD2 (6 bases). The germline gives CDR1 SEHNR, CDR2 FQNEAQ (reference sequence). The V end was cut by 2 bases, the J end by 2 bases, with 15 bases between. The CDR3 is made up of 16 amino acids. As DNA, the CDR3 is TGTGCCAGCAGCTTATTGGCCGGGGGTCGACAAGAGACCCAGTACTTC. Residues: CASSLLAGGRQETQYF.

The V call is TRBV3-1, the J call TRBJ2-5, with 10 bases aligning to TRBD2. Germline trimming cut 1 base from V and 2 bases from J; bases unmatched to any gene: 7. Germline CDR1 is LGHDT and CDR2 is YNNKEL (reference sequence). The CDR3 loop spans 17 amino acids. The CDR3 coding sequence is TGTGCCAGCAGCCAAGGTGGGGAAGCGGGGGGGCAAGAGACCCAGTACTTC. It encodes CASSQGGEAGGQETQYF.

The chain employs TRBV28 and TRBJ2-2; D ambiguous. This CDR3 region has 14 residues. Germline V gives CDR1 MDHEN, CDR2 SYDVKM. V lost 9 bases, J lost 5 bases, and 16 bases lay in between. CDR3 residues: CASSVGRSTGELFF. CDR3 DNA: TGTGCCAGTTCTGTGGGCAGGTCTACCGGGGAGCTGTTTTTT.

The V and J genes are TRBV5-4 and TRBJ2-3; 9 nucleotides line up with TRBD1. The germline V gene has CDR1 SGHNT and CDR2 YYREEE (reference sequence). This CDR3 spans 15 amino acids. V dropped 0 bases and J dropped 4; count of bases not matched to a gene: 3. DNA of the CDR3: TGTGCCAGCAGCTTGGCCGGGACAGGGCCAGATACGCAGTATTTT. Translating it yields CASSLAGTGPDTQYF.

The chain carries TRBV11-1 and TRBJ2-1, with 7 bases matching TRBD2. Per germline, CDR1 SGHAT and CDR2 FQDESV (reference sequence). V gave up 5 bases and J gave up 2 bases; unmatched junction bases: 3. This CDR3 spans 14 amino acids. The CDR3 DNA follows: TGTGCCAGCAGCGTGCTAGCGGCCTACAATGAGCAGTTCTTC. This sequence encodes CASSVLAAYNEQFF.

This clonotype was recorded many times. V is TRBV29-1 and J is TRBJ2-1; TRBD1 might be the D (5 bases). V lost 4 bases and J lost 4, with 14 bases in between. Germline CDR1 reads SQVTM; CDR2 reads ANQGSEA. This CDR3 comprises 14 residues. In DNA form, the CDR3 reads TGCAGCGTTGGAGGAAGGGGTTCTTACAATGAGCAGTTCTTC. Protein sequence: CSVGGRGSYNEQFF.

The J gene is TRBJ2-2, the V gene TRBV12-3 or TRBV12-4; D not resolved. V was trimmed by 5 bases and J by 0 bases, leaving 7 bases between them. The CDR3 sequence is 14 residues long. The CDR3 sequence is CASSILTNTGELFF. The DNA for the CDR3 is TGTGCCAGCAGTATACTTACGAACACCGGGGAGCTGTTTTTT.

This clonotype has just a few counts. The rearrangement links TRBV7-7 to TRBJ2-7; 11 bases align to TRBD1. The J call may be mistaken, given a closer DNA end match to TRBJ2-5. Germline CDR1 is SSHAT and CDR2 is FNYEAQ (reference sequence). The length of the CDR3 is 15 residues. The CDR3 sequence: CASSLPGTGGETQYF. CDR3 nucleotide sequence: TGTGCCAGCAGCTTACCCGGGACAGGGGGAGAGACCCAGTACTTC.